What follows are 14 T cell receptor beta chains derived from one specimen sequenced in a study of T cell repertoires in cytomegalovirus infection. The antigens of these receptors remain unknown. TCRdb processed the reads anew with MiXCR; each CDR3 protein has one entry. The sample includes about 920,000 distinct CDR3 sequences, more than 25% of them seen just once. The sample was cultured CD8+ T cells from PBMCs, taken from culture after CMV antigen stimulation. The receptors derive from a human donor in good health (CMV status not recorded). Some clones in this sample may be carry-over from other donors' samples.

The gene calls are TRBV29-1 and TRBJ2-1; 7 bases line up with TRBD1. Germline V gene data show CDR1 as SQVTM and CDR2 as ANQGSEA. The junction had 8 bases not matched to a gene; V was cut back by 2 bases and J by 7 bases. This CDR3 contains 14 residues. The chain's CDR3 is CSVEYMGQLNEQFF. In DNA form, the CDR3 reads TGCAGCGTTGAATATATGGGACAGTTAAATGAGCAGTTCTTC.

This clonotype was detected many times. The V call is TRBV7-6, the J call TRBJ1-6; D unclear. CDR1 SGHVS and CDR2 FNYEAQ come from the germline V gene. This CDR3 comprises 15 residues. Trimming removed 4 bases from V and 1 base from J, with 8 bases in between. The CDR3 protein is CASSSEGSYNSPLHF. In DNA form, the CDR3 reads TGTGCCAGCAGCTCCGAAGGTTCCTATAATTCACCCCTCCACTTT. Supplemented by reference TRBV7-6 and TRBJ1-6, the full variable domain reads GAGVSQSPRYKVTKRGQDVALRCDPISGHVSLYWYRQALGQGPEFLTYFNYEAQQDKSGLPNDRFSAERPEGSISTLTIQRTEQRDSAMYRCASSSEGSYNSPLHFGNGTRLTVT.

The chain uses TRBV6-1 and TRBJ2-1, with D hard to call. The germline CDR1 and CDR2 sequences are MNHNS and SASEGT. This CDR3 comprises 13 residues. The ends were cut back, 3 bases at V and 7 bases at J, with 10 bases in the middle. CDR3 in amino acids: CASSELKRNEQFF. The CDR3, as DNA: TGTGCCAGCAGTGAGTTAAAGAGGAATGAGCAGTTCTTC.

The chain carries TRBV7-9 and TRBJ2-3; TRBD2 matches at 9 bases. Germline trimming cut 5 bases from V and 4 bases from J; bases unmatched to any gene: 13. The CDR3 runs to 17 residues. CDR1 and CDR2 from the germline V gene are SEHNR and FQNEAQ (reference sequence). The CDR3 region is CASSPQIAGGRPDTQYF. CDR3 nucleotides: TGTGCCAGCAGCCCCCAAATTGCGGGGGGGCGCCCAGATACGCAGTATTTT.

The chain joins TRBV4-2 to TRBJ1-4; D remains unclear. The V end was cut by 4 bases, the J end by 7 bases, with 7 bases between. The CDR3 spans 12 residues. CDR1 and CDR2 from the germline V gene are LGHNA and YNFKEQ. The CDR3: CASSPFGEKLFF. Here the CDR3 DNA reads TGTGCCAGCAGCCCCTTTGGTGAAAAACTGTTTTTT.

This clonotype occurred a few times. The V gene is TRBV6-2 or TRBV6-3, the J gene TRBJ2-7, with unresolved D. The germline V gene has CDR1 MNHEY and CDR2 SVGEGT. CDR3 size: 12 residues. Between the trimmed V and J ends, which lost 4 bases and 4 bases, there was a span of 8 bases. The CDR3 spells CASSLRWYEQYV. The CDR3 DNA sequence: TGTGCCAGCAGTTTGCGGTGGTACGAGCAGTACGTC.

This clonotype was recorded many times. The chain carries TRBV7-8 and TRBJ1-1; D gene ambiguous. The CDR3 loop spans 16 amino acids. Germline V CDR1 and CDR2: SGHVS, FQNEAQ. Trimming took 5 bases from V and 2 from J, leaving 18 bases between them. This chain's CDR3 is CASSATRSPDNTEAFF. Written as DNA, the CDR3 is TGTGCCAGCAGCGCGACGCGCTCCCCAGACAACACTGAAGCTTTCTTT.

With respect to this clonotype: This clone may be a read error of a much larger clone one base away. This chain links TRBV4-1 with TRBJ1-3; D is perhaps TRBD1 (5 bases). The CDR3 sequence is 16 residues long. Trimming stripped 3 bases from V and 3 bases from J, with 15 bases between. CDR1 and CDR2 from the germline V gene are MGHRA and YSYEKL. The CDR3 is CASSHPPGSFGNTIYF. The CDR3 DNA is TGCGCCAGCAGCCATCCCCCAGGGTCCTTTGGAAACACCATATATTTT.

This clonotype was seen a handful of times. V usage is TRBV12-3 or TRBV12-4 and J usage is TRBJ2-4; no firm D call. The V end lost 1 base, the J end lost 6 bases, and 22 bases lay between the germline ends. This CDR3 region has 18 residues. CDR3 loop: CASSLDSPTWPTRNIQYF. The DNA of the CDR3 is TGTGCCAGCAGTTTAGATTCCCCGACTTGGCCCACAAGAAACATTCAGTACTTC.

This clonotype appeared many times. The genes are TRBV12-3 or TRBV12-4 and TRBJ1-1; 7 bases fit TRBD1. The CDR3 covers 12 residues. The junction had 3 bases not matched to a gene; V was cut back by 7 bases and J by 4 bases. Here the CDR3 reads CASTQGGTEAFF. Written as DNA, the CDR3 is TGTGCCAGCACTCAGGGGGGCACTGAAGCTTTCTTT.

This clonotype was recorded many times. CDR3: CASGFSPGTGLGELFF. CDR3 coding DNA: TGTGCTAGTGGTTTCTCCCCCGGGACGGGATTGGGGGAGCTGTTTTTT. This chain joins TRBV12-5 and TRBJ2-2; either TRBD1 or TRBD2 may fit D (5 bases each). V was trimmed by 3 bases and J by 8 bases, leaving 19 bases between them. The CDR3 contains 16 residues. Germline CDR1 is LGHNT and CDR2 is FRNRAP.

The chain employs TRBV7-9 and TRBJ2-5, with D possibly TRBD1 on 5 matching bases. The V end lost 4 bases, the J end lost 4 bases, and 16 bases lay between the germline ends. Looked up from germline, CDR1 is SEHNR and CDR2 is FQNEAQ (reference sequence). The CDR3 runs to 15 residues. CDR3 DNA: TGTGCCAGCAGCTATACGCCCCAGGGTCGAGAGACCCAGTACTTC. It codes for CASSYTPQGRETQYF.

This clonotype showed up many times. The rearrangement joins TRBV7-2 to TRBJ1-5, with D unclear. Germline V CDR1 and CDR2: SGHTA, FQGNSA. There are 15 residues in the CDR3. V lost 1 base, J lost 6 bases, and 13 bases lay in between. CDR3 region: CASSLGVGFTQPQHF. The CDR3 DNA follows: TGTGCCAGCAGCTTAGGGGTCGGCTTTACTCAGCCCCAGCATTTT.

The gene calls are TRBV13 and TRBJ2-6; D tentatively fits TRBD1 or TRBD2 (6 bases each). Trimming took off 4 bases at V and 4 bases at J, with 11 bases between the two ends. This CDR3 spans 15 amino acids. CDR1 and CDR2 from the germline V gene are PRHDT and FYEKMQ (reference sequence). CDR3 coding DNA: TGTGCCAGCAGCTCCCGGGGGCTCGGGGCCAACGTCCTGACTTTC. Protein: CASSSRGLGANVLTF.